A selection of T cell receptor beta chains follows, all from one sample in a study of cytomegalovirus exposure and HLA in healthy donors. Method: immunoSEQ multiplex PCR; TCRdb's copy keeps in-frame clones and lacks some. The table records around 160,000 clones, 70% to 80% of them present only once. The sequenced sample consisted of PBMCs. The receptors originated from a man in his late teens or twenties in good health and CMV-seropositive. Both conserved end residues are trimmed from each CDR3. Each record gives: D gene, V gene, J gene, CDR3 protein. A D gene is named only where the DNA matches it firmly.

d_gene: TRBD2
v_gene: TRBV28
j_gene: TRBJ2-5
CDR3aa: ATQREGGLQETQY

d_gene: -
v_gene: TRBV7-2
j_gene: TRBJ2-7
CDR3aa: ASSFDSVSYEQY

d_gene: TRBD1
v_gene: TRBV6-5
j_gene: TRBJ2-7
CDR3aa: ASSPGTVRREQY

d_gene: TRBD1
v_gene: TRBV5-1
j_gene: TRBJ2-5
CDR3aa: ASSLGQGSQETQY

d_gene: -
v_gene: TRBV10-2
j_gene: TRBJ2-5
CDR3aa: ASSGFANPRETQY

d_gene: TRBD1
v_gene: TRBV10-2
j_gene: TRBJ1-5
CDR3aa: ASSDTGTGYQPQH

d_gene: -
v_gene: TRBV28
j_gene: TRBJ2-7
CDR3aa: ASSPRSRESEQY

d_gene: -
v_gene: TRBV19
j_gene: TRBJ2-1
CDR3aa: ASSGPGETSPYNEQF

d_gene: -
v_gene: TRBV7-2
j_gene: TRBJ1-1
CDR3aa: ASSLEIGGETEAF

d_gene: -
v_gene: TRBV11-2
j_gene: TRBJ1-1
CDR3aa: ASSLVPGGPTEAF

d_gene: -
v_gene: TRBV30
j_gene: TRBJ2-6
CDR3aa: ASPSDRLPSGANILT

d_gene: -
v_gene: TRBV5-1
j_gene: TRBJ1-2
CDR3aa: ASSFTGTANYGYT

d_gene: -
v_gene: TRBV5-1
j_gene: TRBJ2-7
CDR3aa: ASSLEDSSYEQY

d_gene: TRBD1
v_gene: TRBV27
j_gene: TRBJ1-4
CDR3aa: ASSLSAPTGRFEKLF

d_gene: -
v_gene: TRBV5-4
j_gene: TRBJ1-3
CDR3aa: ASSIDSRSGNTIY

d_gene: TRBD1
v_gene: TRBV6-5
j_gene: TRBJ2-7
CDR3aa: ASSYSGTGGPYEQY

d_gene: TRBD2
v_gene: TRBV18
j_gene: TRBJ2-7
CDR3aa: ASSPREVLAGAHEQY

d_gene: -
v_gene: TRBV28
j_gene: TRBJ2-2
CDR3aa: ASSFSGELF

d_gene: -
v_gene: TRBV4-3
j_gene: TRBJ1-1
CDR3aa: ASSQDNGADTEAF

d_gene: -
v_gene: TRBV20-1
j_gene: TRBJ2-1
CDR3aa: SAGFDEQF

d_gene: -
v_gene: TRBV30
j_gene: TRBJ1-1
CDR3aa: AWSVEHSYTEAF

d_gene: TRBD1
v_gene: TRBV29-1
j_gene: TRBJ1-1
CDR3aa: SVEGQGAGAF

d_gene: TRBD1
v_gene: TRBV5-8
j_gene: TRBJ2-7
CDR3aa: ASRLTGTYEQY

d_gene: TRBD2
v_gene: TRBV12-5
j_gene: TRBJ2-3
CDR3aa: ASVGGDTQY

d_gene: -
v_gene: TRBV5-1
j_gene: TRBJ2-3
CDR3aa: ASHETGGTDTQY

d_gene: -
v_gene: TRBV11-3
j_gene: TRBJ2-2
CDR3aa: ASSTGGRGTGELF

d_gene: -
v_gene: TRBV7-8
j_gene: TRBJ2-2
CDR3aa: ASSPRVAAGELF

d_gene: -
v_gene: TRBV6-5
j_gene: TRBJ1-5
CDR3aa: ASSYQSGIQPQH

d_gene: -
v_gene: TRBV5-1
j_gene: TRBJ2-7
CDR3aa: ASSLGQEQY

d_gene: -
v_gene: TRBV20-1
j_gene: TRBJ2-1
CDR3aa: SAQSNNEQF